This T cell receptor beta chain was identified in a study of shared clonotypes between healthy human individuals. Study results and limitations: Sampling involved blood alone; tissue repertoires likely differ.

Naive CD8 cells were CD45RO-negative, positively selected for CCR7, excluding terminally differentiated effector memory CD45RA+ cells. The donors were all Caucasian adults (living in Nashville, Tennessee). Authors' methods: From ImmunoSEQ came sequences covering only the junction and carrying no quality scores, so filtering differed. The method was immunoSEQ multiplex PCR; TCRdb's version includes in-frame clones alone and lacks a portion of them. V and J calls plus clone size are reproduced from that table; the DNA served to infer D and trimming. This table holds about 2.2 million clones, just over 90% found once. About this clone: Its antigen is undetermined.

The V segment lost 5 bases and the J segment 4 bases; nucleotides outside the gene matches: 4. CDR3 length: 14 amino acids. Germline values: CDR1 MNHEY, CDR2 SVGAGI. This TCR came from a man aged 18 to 29 in good health. Some clones in this sample may be carry-over from other donors' samples. The chain joins TRBV6-5 to TRBJ2-7; 11 bases match TRBD1. Sequenced sample: naive CD8+ T cells from PBMCs. The CDR3 is CASSDRDRGYEQYF. In nucleotides, the CDR3 is TGTGCCAGCAGTGACCGGGACAGGGGGTACGAGCAGTACTTC.